This T cell receptor (beta chain) was sequenced during a study of T cell responses to AZD1222 COVID-19 vaccine. Looking at the study overall: Researchers grouped second doses given at about 4 or about 12 weeks into one pool.

A single count supports this clone. Its antigen is as yet unknown. Study results and caveats: Reports indicate that nearly half of spike-specific TCRs are directed at unmutated variant regions. The number of AZD1222 recipients seropositive at baseline was only five or six. Donors in the cohort were predominantly white British and more often female, and clonal diversity was possibly underestimated.

Generated by immunoSEQ multiplex PCR, the TCRdb table keeps only in-frame clones and is missing some. The sample contains 95,000 to 150,000 clones, 80% to 90% of which appear only once. The length of the CDR3 is 12 residues. Germline assignment: CDR1 SGHAT and CDR2 FQNNGV. With 1 base removed from V and 2 bases from J, the gap between germline ends came to 3 bases. The clonotype comes from an adult in good health. This specimen was peripheral blood, taken on day 0 of AZD1222 vaccination. The V call is TRBV11-2, the J call TRBJ2-7; D is ambiguous. The CDR3 spells CASSLVTYEQYF. The CDR3 nucleotides read TGTGCCAGCAGCTTAGTCACCTACGAGCAGTACTTC.